The rows below give T cell receptor beta chains drawn from one sample of a study of blood T cell repertoires in COVID-19. The protocol was immunoSEQ multiplex PCR, while the TCRdb copy is restricted to in-frame clones and leaves out a portion. The sample has approximately 260,000 clones; around 90% are singletons. Sequencing input: PBMCs or T cells enriched from blood (not recorded which). The receptors stem from a woman aged 25 to 45 with acute COVID-19. The CDR3 runs from the conserved cysteine through the conserved F or W. D genes are given only for firm matches. The size of a clone is reported for some rows only, either as once, few or many, or as a class for expanded clones.

CDR3 protein,CDR3 DNA,J gene,D gene,clone size,V gene
CATSPGQLNSPLHF,TGTGCCACGTCCCCGGGACAGCTTAATTCACCCCTCCACTTT,TRBJ1-6,TRBD1,NA,TRBV19
CASRDRYYGYTF,TGTGCCAGCAGAGACAGGTACTATGGCTACACCTTC,TRBJ1-2,NA,once,TRBV9
CASSLSLYQPQHF,TGTGCCAGTAGCCTTTCCCTCTATCAGCCCCAGCATTTT,TRBJ1-5,NA,NA,TRBV19
CASSEKSGSFNEQFF,TGTGCCAGCAGTGAAAAGAGCGGGAGCTTCAATGAGCAGTTCTTC,TRBJ2-1,TRBD2,few,TRBV6-1
CASSFGGGSSYNEQFF,TGTGCCAGCAGCTTTGGGGGGGGCTCCTCCTACAATGAGCAGTTCTTC,TRBJ2-1,NA,NA,TRBV5-4
CASQGQGNTGELFF,TGTGCCAGCCAGGGACAGGGGAACACCGGGGAGCTGTTTTTT,TRBJ2-2,TRBD1,NA,TRBV2
CSVAWDRQYEQYF,TGCAGCGTTGCATGGGACAGGCAATACGAGCAGTACTTC,TRBJ2-7,TRBD1,NA,TRBV29-1
CASSPQEGPDKMGEQFF,TGTGCCAGCTCACCACAGGAGGGCCCGGATAAGATGGGTGAGCAGTTCTTC,TRBJ2-1,NA,NA,TRBV18
CASSLTGANTEAFF,TGTGCCAGCAGCTTGACAGGGGCGAACACTGAAGCTTTCTTT,TRBJ1-1,TRBD1,once,TRBV9
CASENPGQLYEQYF,TGTGCCAGCGAGAACCCGGGACAGTTATACGAGCAGTACTTC,TRBJ2-7,TRBD1,NA,TRBV25-1
CASSSQGAGDTEAFF,TGTGCCAGCAGTTCTCAGGGGGCGGGGGACACTGAAGCTTTCTTT,TRBJ1-1,TRBD1,NA,TRBV6-5
CASRGTVTGELFF,TGTGCCAGCAGGGGGACAGTAACCGGGGAGCTGTTTTTT,TRBJ2-2,TRBD1,NA,TRBV2
CAISGPGDSPLHF,TGTGCCATCAGCGGCCCAGGCGATTCACCCCTCCACTTT,TRBJ1-6,NA,NA,TRBV10-3
CASSRSGSYNEQFF,TGCGCCAGCAGCCGGAGCGGCTCCTACAATGAGCAGTTCTTC,TRBJ2-1,NA,NA,TRBV5-1
CASSFRRQNTEAFF,TGTGCCAGCAGTTTTCGACGACAGAACACTGAAGCTTTCTTT,TRBJ1-1,NA,NA,TRBV27
CASSAGGGVIGGYTF,TGTGCCAGCAGTGCAGGAGGGGGCGTAATCGGTGGCTACACCTTC,TRBJ1-2,TRBD1,NA,TRBV2
CASRTGWPPLHF,TGTGCCAGCAGGACAGGGTGGCCACCCCTCCACTTT,TRBJ1-6,TRBD1,NA,TRBV12-3/TRBV12-4
CASSDARDSEQFF,TGTGCCAGCAGCGACGCCAGGGATAGTGAGCAGTTCTTC,TRBJ2-1,NA,NA,TRBV13
CASSPESGVQPQHF,TGTGCCAGCAGTCCCGAGTCTGGTGTCCAGCCCCAGCATTTT,TRBJ1-5,NA,NA,TRBV28
CASSFERSYGYTF,TGTGCCAGCAGTTTCGAGCGGTCCTATGGCTACACCTTC,TRBJ1-2,NA,NA,TRBV12-3/TRBV12-4
CSARDGRRAFF,TGCAGTGCTAGAGATGGAAGGAGGGCTTTCTTT,TRBJ1-1,NA,NA,TRBV20-1
CASSQAGTGGESGELFF,TGCGCCAGCAGCCAAGCGGGGACAGGGGGCGAATCCGGGGAGCTGTTTTTT,TRBJ2-2,TRBD1,NA,TRBV4-1
CASSFPSHRRENTGELFF,TGCGCCAGCAGCTTCCCATCCCACCGCAGGGAGAACACCGGGGAGCTGTTTTTT,TRBJ2-2,NA,NA,TRBV5-1
CASSPRTSEQFF,TGTGCCAGCAGCCCCAGGACATCTGAACAGTTCTTC,TRBJ2-1,NA,NA,TRBV3-1/TRBV3-2
CASSLASLAGREQYF,TGTGCCAGCAGCTTAGCAAGTTTAGCGGGACGTGAGCAGTACTTC,TRBJ2-7,TRBD2,once,TRBV7-9
CASSWAGQPTYEQYF,TGTGCCAGCAGCTGGGCGGGACAGCCGACCTACGAGCAGTACTTC,TRBJ2-7,NA,NA,TRBV7-2
CASSVASSPYNEQFF,TGTGCCAGCAGCGTGGCCTCCAGTCCCTACAATGAGCAGTTCTTC,TRBJ2-1,NA,NA,TRBV11-2
CASSWYTGPPNNEQFF,TGTGCCAGCAGCTGGTACACAGGTCCTCCCAACAATGAGCAGTTCTTC,TRBJ2-1,NA,NA,TRBV7-3
CASSFGVLAGQSNQPQHF,TGTGCCAGCAGTTTCGGGGTTTTGGCGGGACAGAGCAATCAGCCCCAGCATTTT,TRBJ1-5,TRBD1,NA,TRBV28
CASSQDLRGGLAGGHPYEQYF,TGTGCCAGCAGCCAAGATCTGCGAGGGGGACTAGCGGGGGGGCACCCCTACGAGCAGTACTTC,TRBJ2-7,TRBD2,NA,TRBV3-1/TRBV3-2
CASSEAFGQGNRQPQHF,TGTGCCAGCAGTGAAGCATTTGGACAGGGGAATCGTCAGCCCCAGCATTTT,TRBJ1-5,TRBD1,NA,TRBV6-1
CASSPQSYDPHRGTYGYTF,TGCGCCAGCAGCCCACAATCCTATGACCCACACAGGGGGACCTATGGCTACACCTTC,TRBJ1-2,TRBD1,NA,TRBV5-1
CASSEGGQGLNEQYF,TGTGCCAGCAGTGAAGGTGGACAGGGTTTGAACGAGCAGTACTTC,TRBJ2-7,TRBD1,NA,TRBV2
CASSDPRGAEETQYF,TGTGCCAGCAGTGACCCTCGGGGGGCGGAAGAGACCCAGTACTTC,TRBJ2-5,NA,NA,TRBV5-4
CASSQEGGVLYGYTF,TGCGCCAGCAGCCAAGAGGGAGGGGTTCTCTATGGCTACACCTTC,TRBJ1-2,NA,NA,TRBV4-1
CASSLGNSGVTDTQYF,TGTGCCAGCAGCTTGGGAAATAGCGGGGTCACAGATACGCAGTATTTT,TRBJ2-3,TRBD2,NA,TRBV5-5
CASSPPRGGSTDTQYF,TGTGCCAGCAGCCCACCCCGGGGGGGAAGCACAGATACGCAGTATTTT,TRBJ2-3,TRBD2,NA,TRBV7-2
CASKRGGGSYEQYF,TGTGCCAGCAAGCGAGGCGGGGGATCTTACGAGCAGTACTTC,TRBJ2-7,TRBD2,once,TRBV2
CASSNPQGIAFF,TGTGCCAGCAGTAACCCACAGGGGATAGCTTTCTTT,TRBJ1-1,TRBD1,once,TRBV28
CASSPPQGWNTEAFF,TGTGCCAGCAGCCCCCCCCAGGGATGGAACACTGAAGCTTTCTTT,TRBJ1-1,NA,NA,TRBV28
CASSLQGNANQPQHF,TGTGCCAGCAGTCTACAGGGGAACGCAAATCAGCCCCAGCATTTT,TRBJ1-5,TRBD1,NA,TRBV6-5
CASSPDSSRDQPQHF,TGTGCCAGCTCACCGGACAGTTCTAGAGACCAGCCCCAGCATTTT,TRBJ1-5,NA,NA,TRBV18
CASNLGQGAPEAFF,TGTGCCAGCAACTTGGGACAGGGGGCGCCTGAAGCTTTCTTT,TRBJ1-1,TRBD1,NA,TRBV2
CASSTGTGSYGYTF,TGTGCCAGCAGTACCGGGACAGGGAGCTATGGCTACACCTTC,TRBJ1-2,TRBD1,NA,TRBV6-5
CASSADRVQETQYF,TGTGCCAGCAGCGCCGACAGGGTGCAAGAGACCCAGTACTTC,TRBJ2-5,TRBD1,NA,TRBV7-8
CASGLGQYTEAFF,TGTGCTAGTGGTTTGGGACAGTACACTGAAGCTTTCTTT,TRBJ1-1,NA,NA,TRBV12-5
CSANRRSNEQFF,TGCAGCGCCAACCGGAGATCCAATGAGCAGTTCTTC,TRBJ2-1,NA,NA,TRBV29-1
CAWGYRDRDNSPLHF,TGTGCCTGGGGGTACCGGGACAGGGATAATTCACCCCTCCACTTT,TRBJ1-6,TRBD1,NA,TRBV30
CASSVTDNSYNEQFF,TGTGCCAGCAGCGTAACCGACAACTCTTACAATGAGCAGTTCTTC,TRBJ2-1,NA,NA,TRBV9
CASSPGQGYSNQPQHF,TGCGCCAGCAGCCCCGGACAGGGGTATAGCAATCAGCCCCAGCATTTT,TRBJ1-5,TRBD1,once,TRBV5-1
CAISEPGTGAGELFF,TGTGCCATCAGTGAACCCGGGACAGGGGCCGGGGAGCTGTTTTTT,TRBJ2-2,TRBD1,once,TRBV10-3
CASGVISTSNTGELFF,TGTGCCAGTGGAGTAATATCTACCTCGAACACCGGGGAGCTGTTTTTT,TRBJ2-2,NA,NA,TRBV19